This is a list of T cell receptor beta chains from one sample in a study of shared clonotypes between healthy human individuals. Profiling relied on immunoSEQ multiplex PCR, and the TCRdb table lists in-frame clones only, not all of them. The sample yields over a million clones, approximately 76% seen once. The sequenced sample consisted of memory CD4+ T cells sorted from blood. The source is a man between 18 and 29 years old in good health. Each CDR3 is given with its conserved first and last residue. The order of the fields is D gene, J gene, clone size, V gene, CDR3 DNA, CDR3 protein. The D gene is left open where the match is weak. For some rows the clone size is stated as once, few or many, or as a class when expanded; others skip it.

. | TRBJ2-7 | . | TRBV5-1 | TGCGCCAGCAGCTCGAGTGGGACCCCCTACGAGCAGTACTTC | CASSSSGTPYEQYF
. | TRBJ2-2 | once | TRBV7-2 | TGTGCCAGCAGCCTGCGACAAGCGAACACCGGGGAGCTGTTTTTT | CASSLRQANTGELFF
TRBD1 | TRBJ2-3 | . | TRBV30 | TGTGCCTGGACCTCGGGACAGCCCACAGATACGCAGTATTTT | CAWTSGQPTDTQYF
. | TRBJ2-5 | . | TRBV5-1 | TGCGCCAGCAGCCAAGGACAGATTGGGCCTCAAGAGACCCAGTACTTC | CASSQGQIGPQETQYF
. | TRBJ2-7 | once | TRBV6-6 | TGTGCCAGCAGTTACTCAGGCAGGGGTAGCTCCTACGAGCAGTACTTC | CASSYSGRGSSYEQYF
. | TRBJ2-7 | . | TRBV27 | TGTGCCAGCAGTATCGGGTACGAGCAGTACTTC | CASSIGYEQYF
TRBD1 | TRBJ2-5 | . | TRBV10-3 | TGTGCCATCAGTTATAACACAGGGGAAGGAGAGACCCAGTACTTC | CAISYNTGEGETQYF
. | TRBJ2-7 | . | TRBV7-3 | TGTGCCAGCAGCGCGGACAACTCCTACGAGCAGTACTTC | CASSADNSYEQYF
. | TRBJ1-6 | few | TRBV28 | TGTGCCAGCTGGATGGGTTCACGTAATTCACCCCTCCACTTT | CASWMGSRNSPLHF
TRBD1 | TRBJ1-4 | . | TRBV11-2 | TGTGCCAGCAGCATACAGGGGGCGGCTAATGAAAAACTGTTTTTT | CASSIQGAANEKLFF
. | TRBJ2-1 | . | TRBV9 | TGTGCCAGCAGCGGAGGACAGCTGAAATACAATGAGCAGTTCTTC | CASSGGQLKYNEQFF
. | TRBJ2-7 | . | TRBV18 | TGTGCCAGCTCACCACCGGAGGGGACTTCCTACGAGCAGTACTTC | CASSPPEGTSYEQYF
TRBD2 | TRBJ2-3 | . | TRBV7-8 | TGTGCCAGCAGCTTAGGGACTAGCGGGGGGCAAGATACGCAGTATTTT | CASSLGTSGGQDTQYF
. | TRBJ2-1 | once | TRBV12-5 | TGTGCTAGTGCCTTCCGGGGTGAGCAGTTCTTC | CASAFRGEQFF
TRBD1 | TRBJ1-2 | . | TRBV2 | TGTGCCATCTATATACAGGGGAATCCCTATGGCTACACCTTC | CAIYIQGNPYGYTF
. | TRBJ2-2 | . | TRBV7-7 | TGTGCTAGCAGCCCTAACTCAGGGAAGACCGGGGAGCTGTTTTTT | CASSPNSGKTGELFF
TRBD2 | TRBJ2-5 | . | TRBV19 | TGTGCCACCAGACTAGCGGGGGGGGAGACCCAGTACTTC | CATRLAGGETQYF
. | TRBJ2-3 | . | TRBV29-1 | TGCAGCGGGGCCGTCGGCACAGATACGCAGTATTTT | CSGAVGTDTQYF
. | TRBJ2-3 | . | TRBV14 | TGTGCCAGCAGGAGGCAGAACACAGATACGCAGTATTTT | CASRRQNTDTQYF
. | TRBJ1-2 | . | TRBV4-3 | TGCGCCAGCAGCCAAGGACAGTCGTGGGGTGGCTACACCTTC | CASSQGQSWGGYTF
. | TRBJ1-1 | . | TRBV5-1 | TGCGCCAGCAGCTCCACAGGAGGGGGAACGAACACTGAAGCTTTCTTT | CASSSTGGGTNTEAFF
TRBD2 | TRBJ2-1 | once | TRBV6-5 | TGTGCCAGCAGGATTAGCGGGGGGGAGAATGAGCAGTTCTTC | CASRISGGENEQFF
TRBD1 | TRBJ1-4 | . | TRBV4-1 | TGCGCCAGCAGCCAAGATCTGAGAAGGGGGCGGTTTTGGGAAAAACTGTTTTTT | CASSQDLRRGRFWEKLFF
. | TRBJ1-1 | . | TRBV18 | TGTGCCAGCTCACCACCGACGAGGACTGAAGCTTTCTTT | CASSPPTRTEAFF
TRBD1 | TRBJ2-1 | . | TRBV5-1 | TGCGCCAGCAGCTTTGGGGACAGGGATGGCGATGAGCAGTTCTTC | CASSFGDRDGDEQFF
. | TRBJ2-7 | . | TRBV4-1 | TGCGCCAGCAGCCAAGCCTACGAGCAGTACTTC | CASSQAYEQYF
. | TRBJ1-1 | . | TRBV5-1 | TGCGCCAGCAGCTTGGAAGGAGGACACTTGAACACTGAAGCTTTCTTT | CASSLEGGHLNTEAFF
TRBD2 | TRBJ2-7 | . | TRBV10-3 | TGTGCCATCAGTGAGGCCGGGACTAGAGGGTCGGTGGCCGGCTACGAGCAGTACTTC | CAISEAGTRGSVAGYEQYF
TRBD2 | TRBJ2-2 | . | TRBV9 | TGTGCCAGCAGCGTAACTAGCGGGGCGAACACCGGGGAGCTGTTTTTT | CASSVTSGANTGELFF
. | TRBJ1-3 | . | TRBV2 | TGTGCCAGCGGGCGGAGGGGAGCGGGAAACACCATATATTTT | CASGRRGAGNTIYF
. | TRBJ1-2 | . | TRBV7-8 | TGTGCCAGCAGCGCCTTACAGGGTGGCTATGGCTACACCTTC | CASSALQGGYGYTF
. | TRBJ2-7 | many | TRBV7-9 | TGTGCCAGCAGCTTAGGGACACACGAGCAGTACTTC | CASSLGTHEQYF
. | TRBJ2-1 | . | TRBV11-3 | TGTGCCAGCAGCTTAGCTAGGGAGAATGAGCAGTTCTTC | CASSLARENEQFF
TRBD1 | TRBJ1-5 | . | TRBV14 | TGTGCCAGCGACGGGGGACAGCGAAGCAATCAGCCCCAGCATTTT | CASDGGQRSNQPQHF
. | TRBJ2-1 | few | TRBV11-3 | TGTGCCAGCAGCTTTGAAAATGAGCAGTTCTTC | CASSFENEQFF
. | TRBJ2-1 | . | TRBV4-1 | TGCGCCAGCAGCCAAGGGGTTTTAGGTAATGAGCAGTTCTTC | CASSQGVLGNEQFF
. | TRBJ2-6 | many | TRBV14 | TGTGTCAACCGAGGTCCTGGGGCCAACGTCCTGACTTTC | CVNRGPGANVLTF
. | TRBJ1-3 | . | TRBV6-5 | TGTGCCAGCAGACGCGGACAGAGCTCTGGAAACACCATATATTTT | CASRRGQSSGNTIYF
. | TRBJ2-5 | . | TRBV7-2 | TGTGCCAGCAGCTTAGTTGTCTGGGTCCTACAAGAGACCCAGTACTTC | CASSLVVWVLQETQYF
. | TRBJ2-7 | . | TRBV18 | TGTGCCAGCTCTACCGGGACGGTGTACGAGCAGTACTTC | CASSTGTVYEQYF
. | TRBJ2-2 | once | TRBV25-1 | TGTGCCAGCAGAGAACAGGGGAACACCGGGGAGCTGTTTTTT | CASREQGNTGELFF
. | TRBJ1-4 | . | TRBV28 | TGTGCCAGCAGTTTATGGGGTTCAACTAATGAAAAACTGTTTTTT | CASSLWGSTNEKLFF
. | TRBJ2-2 | . | TRBV30 | TGTGCCTGGAGTGTTCAGTCAACCGGGGAGCTGTTTTTT | CAWSVQSTGELFF
. | TRBJ1-5 | . | TRBV7-2 | TGTGCCAGCAGCTATGACGGGAATCAGCCCCAGCATTTT | CASSYDGNQPQHF